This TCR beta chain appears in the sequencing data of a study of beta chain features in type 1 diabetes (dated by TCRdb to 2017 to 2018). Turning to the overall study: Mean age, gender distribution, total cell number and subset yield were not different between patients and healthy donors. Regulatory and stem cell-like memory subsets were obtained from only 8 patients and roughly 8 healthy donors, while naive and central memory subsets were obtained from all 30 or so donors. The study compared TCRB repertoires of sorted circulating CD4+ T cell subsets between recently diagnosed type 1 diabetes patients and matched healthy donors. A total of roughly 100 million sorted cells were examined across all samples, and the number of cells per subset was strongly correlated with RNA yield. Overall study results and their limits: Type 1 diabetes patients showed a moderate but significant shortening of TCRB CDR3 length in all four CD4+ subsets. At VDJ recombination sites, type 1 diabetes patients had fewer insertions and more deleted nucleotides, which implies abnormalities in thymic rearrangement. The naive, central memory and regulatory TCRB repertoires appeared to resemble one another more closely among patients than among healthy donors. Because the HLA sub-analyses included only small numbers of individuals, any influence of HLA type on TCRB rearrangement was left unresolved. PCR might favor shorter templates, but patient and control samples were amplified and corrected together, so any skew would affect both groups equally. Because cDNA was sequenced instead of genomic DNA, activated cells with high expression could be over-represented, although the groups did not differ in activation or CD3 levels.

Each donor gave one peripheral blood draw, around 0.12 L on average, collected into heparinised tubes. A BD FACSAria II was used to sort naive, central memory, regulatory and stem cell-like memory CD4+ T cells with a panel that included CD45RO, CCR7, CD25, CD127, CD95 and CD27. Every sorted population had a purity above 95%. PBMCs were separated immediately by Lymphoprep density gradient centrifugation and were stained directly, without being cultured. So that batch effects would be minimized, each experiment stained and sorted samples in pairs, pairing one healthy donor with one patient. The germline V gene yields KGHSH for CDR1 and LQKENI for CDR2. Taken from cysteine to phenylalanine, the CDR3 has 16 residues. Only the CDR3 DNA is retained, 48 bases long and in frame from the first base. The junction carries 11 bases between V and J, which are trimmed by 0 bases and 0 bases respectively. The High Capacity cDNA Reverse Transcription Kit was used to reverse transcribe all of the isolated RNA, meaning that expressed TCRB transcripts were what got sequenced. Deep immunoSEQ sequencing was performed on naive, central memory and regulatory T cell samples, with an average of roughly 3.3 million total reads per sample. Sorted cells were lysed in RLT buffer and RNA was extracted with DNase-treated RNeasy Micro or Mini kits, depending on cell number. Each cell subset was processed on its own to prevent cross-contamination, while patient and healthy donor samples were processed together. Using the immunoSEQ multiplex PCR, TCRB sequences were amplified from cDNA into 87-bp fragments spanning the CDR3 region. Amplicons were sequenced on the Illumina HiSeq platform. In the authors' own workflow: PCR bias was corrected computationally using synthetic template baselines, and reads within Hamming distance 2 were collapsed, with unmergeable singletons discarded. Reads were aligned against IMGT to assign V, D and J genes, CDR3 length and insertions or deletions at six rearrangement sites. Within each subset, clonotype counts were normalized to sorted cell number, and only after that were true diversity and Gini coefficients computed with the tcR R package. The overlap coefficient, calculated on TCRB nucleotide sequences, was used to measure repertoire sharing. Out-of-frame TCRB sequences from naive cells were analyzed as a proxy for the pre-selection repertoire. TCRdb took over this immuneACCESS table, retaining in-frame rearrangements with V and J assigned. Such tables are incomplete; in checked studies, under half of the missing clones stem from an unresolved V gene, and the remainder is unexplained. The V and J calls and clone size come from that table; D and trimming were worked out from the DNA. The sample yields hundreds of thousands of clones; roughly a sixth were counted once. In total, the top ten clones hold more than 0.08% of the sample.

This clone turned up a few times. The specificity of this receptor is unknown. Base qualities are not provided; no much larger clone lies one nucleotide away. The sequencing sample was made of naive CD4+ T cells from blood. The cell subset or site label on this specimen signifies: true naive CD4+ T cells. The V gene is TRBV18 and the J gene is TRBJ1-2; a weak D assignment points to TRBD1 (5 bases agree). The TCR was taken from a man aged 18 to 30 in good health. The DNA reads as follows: TGTGCCAGCTCACCACCGGCAGGGTGGACTAACTATGGCTACACCTTC. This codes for CASSPPAGWTNYGYTF. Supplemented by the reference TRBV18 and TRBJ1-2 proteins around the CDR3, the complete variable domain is NAGVMQNPRHLVRRRGQEARLRCSPMKGHSHVYWYRQLPEEGLKFMVYLQKENIIDESGMPKERFSAEFPKEGPSILRIQQVVRGDSAAYFCASSPPAGWTNYGYTFGSGTRLTVV.